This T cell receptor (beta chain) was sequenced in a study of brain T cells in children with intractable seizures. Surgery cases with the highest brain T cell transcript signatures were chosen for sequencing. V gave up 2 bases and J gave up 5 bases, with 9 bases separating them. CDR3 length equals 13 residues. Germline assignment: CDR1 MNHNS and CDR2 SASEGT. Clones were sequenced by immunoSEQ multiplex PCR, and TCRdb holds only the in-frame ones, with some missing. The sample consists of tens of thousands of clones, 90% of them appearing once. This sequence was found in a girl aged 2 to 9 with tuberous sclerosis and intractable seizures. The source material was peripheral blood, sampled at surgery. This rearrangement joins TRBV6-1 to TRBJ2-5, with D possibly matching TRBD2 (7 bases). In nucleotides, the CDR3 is TGTGCCAGCAGTGAATGGGGGGGCGAGACCCAGTACTTC. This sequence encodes CASSEWGGETQYF.